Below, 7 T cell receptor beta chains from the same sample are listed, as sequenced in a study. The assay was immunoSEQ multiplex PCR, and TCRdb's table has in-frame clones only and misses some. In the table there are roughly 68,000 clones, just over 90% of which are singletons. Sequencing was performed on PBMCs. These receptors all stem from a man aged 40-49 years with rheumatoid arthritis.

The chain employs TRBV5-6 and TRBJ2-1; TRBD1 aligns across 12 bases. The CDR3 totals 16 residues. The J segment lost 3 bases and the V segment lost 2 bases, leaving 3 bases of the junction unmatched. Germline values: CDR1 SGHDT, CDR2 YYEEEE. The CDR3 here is CASSFGTGGHYNEQFF. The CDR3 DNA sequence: TGTGCCAGCAGCTTCGGGACAGGGGGCCACTACAATGAGCAGTTCTTC.

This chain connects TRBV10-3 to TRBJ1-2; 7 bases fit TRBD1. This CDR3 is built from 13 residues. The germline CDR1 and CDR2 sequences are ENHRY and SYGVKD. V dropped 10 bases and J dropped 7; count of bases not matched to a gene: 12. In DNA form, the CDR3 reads TGTGCCAACACCGAGACAGGGCTTGGTGGCTACACCTTC. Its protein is CANTETGLGGYTF.

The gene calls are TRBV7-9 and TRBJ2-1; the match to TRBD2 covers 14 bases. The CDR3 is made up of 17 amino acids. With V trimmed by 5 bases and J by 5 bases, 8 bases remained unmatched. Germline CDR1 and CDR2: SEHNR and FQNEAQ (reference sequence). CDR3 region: CASSPRLAGGHDNEQFF. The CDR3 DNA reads TGTGCCAGCAGCCCGAGACTAGCGGGGGGGCATGACAATGAGCAGTTCTTC.

The CDR3: CASSIDPGGAFF. The CDR3, as DNA: TGTGCCAGTAGTATCGACCCTGGGGGAGCTTTCTTT. This chain joins TRBV19 and TRBJ1-1; D possibly corresponds to TRBD1 (5 bases). CDR3 size: 12 residues. The germline gives CDR1 LNHDA, CDR2 SQIVND (reference sequence). Trimming took off 3 bases at V and 10 bases at J, with 12 bases between the two ends.

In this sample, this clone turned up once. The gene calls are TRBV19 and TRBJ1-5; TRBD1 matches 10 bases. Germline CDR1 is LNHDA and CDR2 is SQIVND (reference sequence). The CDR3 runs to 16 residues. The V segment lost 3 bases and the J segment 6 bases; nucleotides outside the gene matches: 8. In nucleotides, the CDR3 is TGTGCCAGTAGTATGATCGGACAGGGGGACGCTCAGCCCCAGCATTTT. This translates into CASSMIGQGDAQPQHF.

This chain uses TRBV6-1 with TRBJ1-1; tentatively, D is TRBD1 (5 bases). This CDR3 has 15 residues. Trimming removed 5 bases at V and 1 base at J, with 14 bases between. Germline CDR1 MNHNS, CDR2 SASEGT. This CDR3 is CASSPQTASNTEAFF. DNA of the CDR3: TGTGCCAGCAGTCCCCAGACAGCATCGAACACTGAAGCTTTCTTT.

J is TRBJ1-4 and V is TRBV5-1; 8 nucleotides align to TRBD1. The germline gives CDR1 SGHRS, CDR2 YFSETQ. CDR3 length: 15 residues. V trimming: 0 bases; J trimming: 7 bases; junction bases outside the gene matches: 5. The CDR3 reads CASSLGGQGAEKLFF. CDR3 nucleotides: TGCGCCAGCAGCTTGGGTGGGCAGGGGGCTGAAAAACTGTTTTTT.